The sequence of this T cell receptor (beta chain) was determined in a study of blood T cell repertoires in COVID-19. This clone was recorded a few times. With 4 bases removed from V and 5 bases from J, the gap between germline ends came to 11 bases. CDR1 is ENHRY and CDR2 is SYGVKD in the germline V gene. This CDR3 has 13 residues. TCRdb's copy holds only in-frame clones and misses some; the assay was immunoSEQ multiplex PCR. The table lists some 390,000 clones, approximately 86% of them singletons. The sample was peripheral blood. The sequence came from a human donor in a cohort sampled during active COVID-19. The chain employs TRBV10-3 and TRBJ1-1; no clear D. CDR3 residues: CAISGGYLTEAFF. CDR3 nucleotides: TGTGCCATCAGTGGAGGGTATTTGACTGAAGCTTTCTTT.